The entry that follows covers one T cell receptor beta chain sequence. The data were obtained in a study of shared clonotypes between healthy human individuals. Generated by immunoSEQ multiplex PCR, the TCRdb table keeps only in-frame clones and is missing some. Of 400,000 to 600,000 clones in the sample, 70% to 80% were seen once. CDR3 length: 14 amino acids. The ends were cut back, 2 bases at V and 8 bases at J, with 12 bases in the middle. The V gene's germline CDR1 is SNHLY and CDR2 FYNNEI. The sequenced material came from PBMCs. This TCR was recovered from a woman between 40 and 50 years old in good health. Some clones in this sample may be carry-over from other donors' samples. V is TRBV2 and J is TRBJ2-2, with D possibly being TRBD2 (5 bases). The CDR3 DNA reads as TGTGCCAGCAGTGAAAGTCTCCCGGGGGGGGAGCTGTTTTTT. Its protein product is CASSESLPGGELFF.